The 30 T cell receptor beta chains given below trace back to one sample, sequenced in a study of T-cell memory formation after mild COVID-19. TCRdb fed the 5' RACE reads into MiXCR, producing one record per CDR3 protein. The data show about 240,000 distinct CDR3 sequences, with roughly 10% seen just once and 22% held by the top ten. Sequencing was done on a sample of PBMCs or a T cell subset sorted from them (not recorded which). The origin of the receptors is a man aged 18 to 35 who had mild COVID-19 (a few samples of this study predate the infection). Cell type and time point are not known.

This clonotype was found a few times. The V gene is TRBV7-2, the J gene TRBJ2-7; possible D gene TRBD1, 6 bases. This CDR3 contains 15 residues. V was clipped by 5 bases and J by 7 bases, with 21 bases between them. Germline-derived CDR1 and CDR2 are SGHTA and FQGNSA. CDR3 nucleotides: TGTGCCAGCAGCGAAGAGGCTGGGATGAGGGGGGAGCAGTACTTC. Residues: CASSEEAGMRGEQYF.

This chain connects TRBV28 to TRBJ1-1, with a weak D call TRBD1 (5 bases). Germline CDR1 MDHEN, CDR2 SYDVKM. The ends were cut back, 3 bases at V and 1 base at J, with 9 bases in the middle. There are 14 residues in the CDR3. The CDR3 DNA reads TGTGCCAGCAGTTTCCCCGGACAGAACACTGAAGCTTTCTTT. It specifies CASSFPGQNTEAFF.

The V and J genes are TRBV15 and TRBJ2-1, with 12 bases identical to TRBD1. The V gene end was trimmed by 1 base and the J gene end by 8 bases; junction bases not matched to a gene: 3. Per germline, CDR1 LNHNV and CDR2 YYDKDF (reference sequence). The CDR3 totals 15 residues. CDR3 protein: CATSRGDRGHDEQFF. The CDR3 DNA reads TGTGCCACCAGCAGAGGGGACAGGGGGCACGATGAGCAGTTCTTC.

The sample holds a few counts of this clonotype. This chain uses TRBV20-1 with TRBJ1-5, with D unresolved. V lost 3 bases to trimming and J lost 4 bases, with 10 bases between them. This CDR3 has 13 amino acids. Germline-derived CDR1 and CDR2 are DFQATT and SNEGSKA (reference sequence). The CDR3 reads CSARLEVNQPQHF. In nucleotides, the CDR3 is TGCAGTGCTAGGCTTGAGGTAAATCAGCCCCAGCATTTT.

In its sample, this clonotype was seen a few times. This chain links TRBV5-4 with TRBJ1-1; TRBD1 matches at 9 bases. The V and J ends lost 4 bases and 5 bases, in that order; junction bases with no gene match: 6. Germline CDR1 and CDR2: SGHNT and YYREEE (reference sequence). This CDR3 has 14 amino acids. The CDR3 region is CASSKGQGRTEAFF. CDR3 bases: TGTGCCAGCAGCAAGGGACAGGGTCGGACTGAAGCTTTCTTT.

This chain connects TRBV12-3 or TRBV12-4 to TRBJ1-5; the D is unclear. There are 12 residues in the CDR3. The V and J ends lost 6 bases and 4 bases respectively, with 7 bases between them. DNA for the CDR3: TGTGCCAGCAGGTCCGTTAATCAGCCCCAGCATTTT. Translating gives CASRSVNQPQHF.

This clonotype has ten or more counts. The rearrangement joins TRBV7-2 to TRBJ2-3; 7 bases match TRBD2. Per the germline V gene, CDR1 is SGHTA and CDR2 is FQGNSA. V shed 5 bases and J 4 bases; nucleotides not matched to a gene: 0. The CDR3 runs 12 residues. CDR3 loop: CASSRGADTQYF. In DNA form, the CDR3 reads TGTGCCAGCAGCCGGGGGGCAGATACGCAGTATTTT.

The V call is TRBV9, the J call TRBJ1-5; TRBD1 matches at 7 bases. The length of the CDR3 is 16 residues. Germline V gives CDR1 SGDLS, CDR2 YYNGEE. With V trimmed by 0 bases and J by 5 bases, 8 bases remained unmatched. The CDR3 spells CASSVGGDRADQPQHF. CDR3 coding DNA: TGTGCCAGCAGCGTAGGGGGTGACAGGGCCGATCAGCCCCAGCATTTT. Full variable domain (rest looked up from reference TRBV9 and TRBJ1-5): DSGVTQTPKHLITATGQRVTLRCSPRSGDLSVYWYQQSLDQGLQFLIQYYNGEERAKGNILERFSAQQFPDLHSELNLSSLELGDSALYFCASSVGGDRADQPQHFGDGTRLSIL.

This clonotype has more than one count but fewer than ten. The chain couples TRBV20-1 to TRBJ1-5; D is unclear. Germline values: CDR1 DFQATT, CDR2 SNEGSKA (reference sequence). The CDR3 totals 13 residues. V lost 5 bases and J 0 bases, leaving 8 bases between the germline ends. For the CDR3, the DNA is TGCAGTGCTTTTGAGAATAGCAATCAGCCCCAGCATTTT. Its protein is CSAFENSNQPQHF.

This clonotype showed up just a few times. This chain joins TRBV5-1 and TRBJ1-1; D may be TRBD1 (5 bases). The CDR3 sequence is 16 residues long. Germline V gene data show CDR1 as SGHRS and CDR2 as YFSETQ. V lost 4 bases and J lost 4, with 20 bases in between. CDR3 bases: TGCGCCAGCAGCCATCCTCGGGGGTCCGGACCCACTGAAGCTTTCTTT. It codes for CASSHPRGSGPTEAFF.

This clonotype was picked up a small number of times. The gene calls are TRBV6-2 or TRBV6-3 and TRBJ1-1; perhaps TRBD1 as D (6 bases). The V and J ends lost 2 bases and 0 bases respectively, with 7 bases between them. This CDR3 spans 14 amino acids. Germline values: CDR1 MNHEY, CDR2 SVGEGT. CDR3 loop: CASSYAGVNTEAFF. The CDR3 DNA reads as TGTGCCAGCAGTTACGCAGGGGTGAACACTGAAGCTTTCTTT.

This clonotype has more than one count but fewer than ten. V is TRBV7-9 and J is TRBJ1-2; D possibly corresponds to TRBD1 (5 bases). Germline loops: CDR1 SEHNR, CDR2 FQNEAQ (reference sequence). The V and J ends lost 7 bases and 2 bases respectively, with 14 bases between them. The CDR3 is 14 residues long. CDR3 DNA sequence: TGTGCCAGCAACCTCGACAGAGAAAACTATGGCTACACCTTC. It yields the protein CASNLDRENYGYTF.

This clonotype was found many times. The chain is built from TRBV5-1 and TRBJ2-2; TRBD2 agrees at 12 bases. V was pared by 4 bases and J by 3 bases, with 4 bases of the junction left unmatched. The V gene's germline CDR1 is SGHRS and CDR2 YFSETQ. This CDR3 has 16 amino acids. In DNA form, the CDR3 reads TGCGCCAGCAGCCCCAGACTAGCGGGGGACACCGGGGAGCTGTTTTTT. Translation gives CASSPRLAGDTGELFF.

This clonotype was seen at least ten times. This chain's CDR3 is CAPEGNSPLHF. As DNA, the CDR3 is TGTGCCCCAGAGGGTAATTCACCCCTCCACTTT. The chain uses TRBV5-6 and TRBJ1-6; no reliable D call. CDR1 is SGHDT and CDR2 is YYEEEE in the germline V gene. V lost 10 bases and J lost 6, with 8 bases in between. The CDR3 totals 11 residues. Complete variable domain (other parts from reference TRBV5-6 and TRBJ1-6): DAGVTQSPTHLIKTRGQQVTLRCSPKSGHDTVSWYQQALGQGPQFIFQYYEEEERQRGNFPDRFSGHQFPNYSSELNVNALLLGDSALYLCAPEGNSPLHFGNGTRLTVT.

This clonotype was counted ten times or more. The chain joins TRBV20-1 to TRBJ2-3; 9 nucleotides agree with TRBD2. Germline-derived CDR1 and CDR2 are DFQATT and SNEGSKA (reference sequence). V trimming: 6 bases; J trimming: 3 bases; junction bases outside the gene matches: 4. The CDR3 length is 13 residues. In nucleotides, the CDR3 is TGCAGTGCCGGGACTAGCCGTACAGATACGCAGTATTTT. It translates to CSAGTSRTDTQYF.

The V call is TRBV20-1, the J call TRBJ2-7; 12 bases map to TRBD2. V shed 3 bases and J 3 bases; nucleotides not matched to a gene: 9. CDR3 size: 16 residues. The germline V gene has CDR1 DFQATT and CDR2 SNEGSKA (reference sequence). The chain's CDR3 is CSARSRTSGTYYEQYF. The CDR3 coding sequence is TGCAGTGCTAGGTCGAGGACTAGCGGGACTTACTACGAGCAGTACTTC.

This clonotype was counted only a few times. This chain connects TRBV7-2 to TRBJ1-2, with 10 bases aligning to TRBD1. The CDR3 has 16 residues. Germline assignment: CDR1 SGHTA and CDR2 FQGNSA. With 7 bases clipped from V and 6 bases from J, the junction kept 14 bases outside the gene matches. The CDR3 DNA is TGTGCCAGCACCCGACACGGGACAGGGGAGATCGATGGCTACACCTTC. Translated: CASTRHGTGEIDGYTF.

This chain joins TRBV18 and TRBJ1-4, with D hard to call. The V end was cut by 5 bases, the J end by 0 bases, with 13 bases between. This CDR3 comprises 16 residues. Germline lookup yields CDR1 KGHSH and CDR2 LQKENI. The CDR3 is CASSLRIRATNEKLFF. CDR3 nucleotides: TGTGCCAGCTCATTACGGATTCGAGCAACTAATGAAAAACTGTTTTTT. The variable domain in full, completed from reference TRBV18 and TRBJ1-4, reads NAGVMQNPRHLVRRRGQEARLRCSPMKGHSHVYWYRQLPEEGLKFMVYLQKENIIDESGMPKERFSAEFPKEGPSILRIQQVVRGDSAAYFCASSLRIRATNEKLFFGSGTQLSVL.

The table lists this clonotype with a few counts. J is TRBJ2-7 and V is TRBV6-2 or TRBV6-3, with TRBD2 identical over 9 bases. This CDR3 region has 14 residues. Germline V CDR1 and CDR2: MNHEY, SVGEGT. J gave up 4 bases and V 7 bases, and 8 bases lay outside the gene matches. The DNA for the CDR3 is TGTGCCAGCACCCCTGGCGGGGGGGGATACGAGCAGTACTTC. Encoded protein: CASTPGGGGYEQYF.

This clonotype was found many times. The gene calls are TRBV7-2 and TRBJ1-4, with D perhaps TRBD1 (5 bases). CDR1 and CDR2 (germline): SGHTA, FQGNSA. The CDR3 runs 13 residues. V was trimmed by 3 bases and J by 5 bases, leaving 7 bases between them. The CDR3 nucleotides read TGTGCCAGCAGCTTGGGACCAAATGAAAAACTGTTTTTT. It is translated as CASSLGPNEKLFF.

This clonotype occurred many times. The rearrangement joins TRBV5-1 to TRBJ2-1, with 8 bases identical to TRBD1. Germline CDR1 SGHRS, CDR2 YFSETQ. The length of the CDR3 is 15 residues. Germline trimming cut 4 bases from V and 2 bases from J; bases unmatched to any gene: 5. The CDR3 sequence is CASSLRDRTYNEQFF. The CDR3 DNA follows: TGCGCCAGCAGCCTCCGGGACAGGACCTACAATGAGCAGTTCTTC.

The J gene is TRBJ2-1, the V gene TRBV5-1; 9 nucleotides match TRBD2. This CDR3 spans 15 amino acids. V gave up 0 bases and J gave up 10 bases; unmatched junction bases: 8. Germline V gene sequence: CDR1 SGHRS, CDR2 YFSETQ. The CDR3 spells CASSLDERGVGEQFF. The CDR3 nucleotides read TGCGCCAGCAGCTTGGATGAGCGGGGGGTTGGGGAGCAGTTCTTC.

This clonotype was counted once. V and J are TRBV12-2 and TRBJ2-1; TRBD2 is the table's D call, not checked against the DNA. TRBV12-2 is shown as a pseudogene. The CDR3 runs to 17 residues. For the CDR3, the DNA is TGTGCAAGTCGCTTAGGGCTTAAACTAGCGGCGTACAATGAGCAGTTCTTC. As protein: CASRLGLKLAAYNEQFF.

In its sample, this clonotype was seen a few times. J is TRBJ1-5 and V is TRBV4-1; no clear D gene. V gave up 5 bases and J gave up 2 bases, with 10 bases separating them. CDR3 size: 14 residues. CDR1 is MGHRA and CDR2 is YSYEKL in the germline V gene. The CDR3 nucleotides read TGCGCCAGCAGCACATTTGCGGGCAATCAGCCCCAGCATTTT. Amino acids: CASSTFAGNQPQHF.

The chain is built from TRBV7-2 and TRBJ2-5; D gene uncertain. This CDR3 region has 11 residues. CDR1 SGHTA and CDR2 FQGNSA come from the germline V gene. V gave up 0 bases and J gave up 10 bases, with 6 bases separating them. Here the CDR3 DNA reads TGTGCCAGCAGCTTAGCGGAATTCCAGTACTTC. It yields the protein CASSLAEFQYF.

This clonotype was counted between two and nine times. CDR3 bases: TGCGCCAGCAGCCAAGTGTCTGTCCGGGGCATTCAGTACTTC. This codes for CASSQVSVRGIQYF. The chain is built from TRBV4-1 and TRBJ2-4; perhaps TRBD2 as D (5 bases). CDR1 MGHRA and CDR2 YSYEKL come from the germline V gene. V was trimmed by 1 base and J by 9 bases, leaving 13 bases between them. The CDR3 is 14 amino acids.

V is TRBV4-3 and J is TRBJ1-1; 7 bases line up with TRBD1. V dropped 0 bases and J dropped 1; count of bases not matched to a gene: 5. CDR1 is LGHNA and CDR2 is YSLEER in the germline V gene. The CDR3 loop spans 16 amino acids. The CDR3 region is CASSQEPQGGNTEAFF. The CDR3 coding sequence is TGCGCCAGCAGCCAAGAGCCCCAGGGGGGGAACACTGAAGCTTTCTTT.

This chain joins TRBV30 and TRBJ1-2; D is unclear. With 4 bases removed from V and 3 bases from J, the gap between germline ends came to 15 bases. Germline lookup yields CDR1 GTSNPN and CDR2 SVGIG (reference sequence). The CDR3 covers 14 residues. The CDR3 sequence: CAWTDPRGYYGYTF. The DNA for the CDR3 is TGTGCCTGGACCGACCCGCGGGGATACTATGGCTACACCTTC.

This clonotype was seen at least ten times. This chain links TRBV5-1 with TRBJ2-3; the D is unclear. The CDR3 is 15 residues long. Germline V CDR1 and CDR2: SGHRS, YFSETQ. The V and J ends lost 4 bases and 0 bases respectively, with 12 bases between them. CDR3 sequence reads: CASSDTSTSTDTQYF. CDR3 coding DNA: TGCGCCAGCAGCGACACGTCGACCAGCACAGATACGCAGTATTTT.

This clonotype was observed a few times. J is TRBJ2-5 and V is TRBV11-2, with D uncertain. CDR1 and CDR2 (germline): SGHAT, FQNNGV. V was cut by 1 base and J by 5 bases, with 5 bases left in between. The length of the CDR3 is 12 residues. CDR3 protein: CASSLGFETQYF. DNA of the CDR3: TGTGCCAGCAGCTTAGGATTCGAGACCCAGTACTTC. Full variable domain (outside the CDR3, taken from reference TRBV11-2 and TRBJ2-5): EAGVAQSPRYKIIEKRQSVAFWCNPISGHATLYWYQQILGQGPKLLIQFQNNGVVDDSQLPKDRFSAERLKGVDSTLKIQPAKLEDSAVYLCASSLGFETQYFGPGTRLLVL.